The 9 T cell receptor beta chains below all came from one sample that was sequenced in a study of blood T cells in healthy people across ages. A J-beta primer mix and a sample-barcoded 5' primer were used in a second PCR of roughly 6 to 11 cycles. TCRdb re-called the 5' RACE reads through MiXCR, storing one row per CDR3 protein. Of about 1.4 million distinct CDR3 sequences listed, 59% are singletons. The sequenced sample was blood. The receptor source for this set is a man between 18 and 35 years old in good health.

The chain links TRBV28 to TRBJ2-1; 9 nucleotides agree with TRBD2. V gave up 1 base and J gave up 8 bases; unmatched junction bases: 3. Germline V gene lookup returns CDR1 MDHEN and CDR2 SYDVKM. The CDR3 sequence is 14 residues long. The CDR3: CASSLLAGGYEQFF. The CDR3, as DNA: TGTGCCAGCAGTTTATTGGCGGGAGGGTATGAGCAGTTCTTC.

This clonotype was picked up one time. The chain combines TRBV6-2 or TRBV6-3 with TRBJ2-1; D gene unclear. The CDR3 covers 16 residues. The germline V and J ends were trimmed by 7 bases and 1 base, with 17 bases remaining between them. Per germline, CDR1 MNHEY and CDR2 SVGEGT. The CDR3 spells CASNPSGLASYNEQFF. DNA for the CDR3: TGTGCCAGCAATCCCTCCGGGTTGGCGTCCTACAATGAGCAGTTCTTC.

This chain links TRBV6-1 with TRBJ2-3, with D unclear. Germline V lookup: CDR1 MNHNS, CDR2 SASEGT. The CDR3 extends over 15 amino acids. V gave up 2 bases and J gave up 0 bases, with 9 bases separating them. DNA of the CDR3: TGTGCCAGCAGTGAAATGACAACTAGCACAGATACGCAGTATTTT. It codes for CASSEMTTSTDTQYF.

The rearrangement joins TRBV6-4 to TRBJ1-1; D unresolved. CDR3 size: 11 residues. V dropped 2 bases and J dropped 8 bases, with 6 bases sitting between them. CDR1 MRHNA and CDR2 SNTAGT come from the germline V gene. The CDR3 here is CASSDAGEAFF. The CDR3 DNA sequence: TGTGCCAGCAGTGACGCCGGCGAAGCTTTCTTT.

V is TRBV20-1 and J is TRBJ2-4; TRBD1 is a possible D gene (6 bases). The germline V and J ends were trimmed by 1 base and 16 bases, with 14 bases remaining between them. From germline, CDR1 is DFQATT and CDR2 SNEGSKA (reference sequence). This CDR3 has 11 amino acids. The CDR3, as DNA: TGCAGTGCTAGAGGTTTAACAGGGCTCTACTTC. Protein sequence: CSARGLTGLYF.

The chain links TRBV5-1 to TRBJ1-1; TRBD1 might be the D (5 bases). The CDR3 contains 13 residues. The V gene lost 7 bases and the J gene lost 3 bases, with 13 bases spanning the gap. Germline V gene data show CDR1 as SGHRS and CDR2 as YFSETQ. CDR3 in amino acids: CASAGGVDTEAFF. CDR3 DNA: TGCGCCAGCGCGGGAGGGGTTGACACTGAAGCTTTCTTT. Using reference TRBV5-1 and TRBJ1-1 for the parts outside the CDR3, the full variable domain is KAGVTQTPRYLIKTRGQQVTLSCSPISGHRSVSWYQQTPGQGLQFLFEYFSETQRNKGNFPGRFSGRQFSNSRSEMNVSTLELGDSALYLCASAGGVDTEAFFGQGTRLTVV.

This rearrangement joins TRBV12-3 or TRBV12-4 to TRBJ2-7, with TRBD1 identical over 12 bases. After removal of 6 bases from V and 7 bases from J, the junction contained 7 bases not matched to a gene. The CDR3 runs 14 residues. CDR3 in amino acids: CASRAGTGGREQYF. The CDR3 DNA sequence: TGTGCCAGCAGAGCCGGGACAGGGGGCAGGGAGCAGTACTTC.

This clonotype showed up just a few times. V gene TRBV7-2 combines with J gene TRBJ2-4; 8 bases fit TRBD1. The germline gives CDR1 SGHTA, CDR2 FQGNSA. V shed 5 bases and J 6 bases; nucleotides not matched to a gene: 3. This CDR3 comprises 13 residues. CDR3 amino acids: CASSPGTGNIQYF. Written as DNA, the CDR3 is TGTGCCAGCAGCCCCGGGACAGGAAACATTCAGTACTTC. Complete variable domain (other parts from reference TRBV7-2 and TRBJ2-4): GAGVSQSPSNKVTEKGKDVELRCDPISGHTALYWYRQSLGQGLEFLIYFQGNSAPDKSGLPSDRFSAERTGGSVSTLTIQRTQQEDSAVYLCASSPGTGNIQYFGAGTRLSVL.

J is TRBJ2-7 and V is TRBV20-1, with D tentatively TRBD1 or TRBD2 (5 bases each). The CDR3 covers 12 residues. The germline V and J ends were trimmed by 7 bases and 0 bases, with 10 bases remaining between them. Germline CDR1 and CDR2: DFQATT and SNEGSKA (reference sequence). The CDR3 nucleotides are TGCAGTGGTGCCGGGGCCTCCTACGAGCAGTACTTC. Its protein is CSGAGASYEQYF.